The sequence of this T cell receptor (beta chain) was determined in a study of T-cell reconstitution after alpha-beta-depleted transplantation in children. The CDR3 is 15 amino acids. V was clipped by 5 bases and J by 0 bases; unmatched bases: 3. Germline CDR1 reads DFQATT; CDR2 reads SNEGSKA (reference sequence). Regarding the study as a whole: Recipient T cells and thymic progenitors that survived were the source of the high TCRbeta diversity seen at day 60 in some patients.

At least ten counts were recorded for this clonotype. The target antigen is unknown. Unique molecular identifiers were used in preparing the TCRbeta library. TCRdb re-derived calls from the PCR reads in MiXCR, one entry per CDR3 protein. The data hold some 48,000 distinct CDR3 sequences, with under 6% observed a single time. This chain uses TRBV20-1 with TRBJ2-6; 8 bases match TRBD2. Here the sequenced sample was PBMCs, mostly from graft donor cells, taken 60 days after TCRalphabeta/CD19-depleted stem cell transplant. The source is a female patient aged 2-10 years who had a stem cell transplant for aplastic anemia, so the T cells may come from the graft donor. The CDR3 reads CSALAGSSGANVLTF. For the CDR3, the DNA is TGCAGTGCTTTAGCGGGGTCCTCTGGGGCCAACGTCCTGACTTTC.